Shown below are 14 T cell receptor beta chains from a single sample sequenced in a study of T cells in women clearing cervical HPV infection. The data were produced by immunoSEQ multiplex PCR, yet TCRdb's version contains in-frame clones alone and is incomplete. The sample has around 19,000 clones. The material sequenced was blood buffy coat. The receptors here all came from a woman between 18 and 70 years old with a cervical HPV16 infection that either progressed to CIN3+ or cleared (not recorded which).

Comments on this clone: The read terminates 3 residues ahead of where the CDR3 ends, so the germline J gene completes it. The chain uses TRBV2 and TRBJ2-7; 14 bases map to TRBD2. This CDR3 contains 18 residues. Germline V gene lookup returns CDR1 SNHLY and CDR2 FYNNEI. With V trimmed by 4 bases and J by 5 bases, 13 bases remained unmatched. The CDR3 region is CASSVTPGLAGELHEQYF. The CDR3 DNA, read in part, is TGTGCCAGCAGTGTTACCCCGGGACTAGCGGGGGAGCTTCACGAG.

Of note for this clone: The read gets to within 3 residues of the CDR3 end, and the germline J gene fills in the rest. This chain links TRBV19 with TRBJ2-7, with a tentative D call TRBD2 (6 bases). V was trimmed by 5 bases and J by 2 bases, leaving 19 bases between them. This CDR3 has 16 residues. Germline CDR1 LNHDA, CDR2 SQIVND (reference sequence). CDR3 bases read: TGTGCCAGTAGTCCTCCCCACGGGACTGAGGCCTACGAG. Its protein product is CASSPPHGTEAYE. The entire CDR3 protein is CASSPPHGTEAYEQYF.

Concerning this clone itself: The CDR3 is cut off 3 residues early in the read; its end comes from the germline J gene. V gene TRBV7-2 combines with J gene TRBJ1-1, with TRBD1 identical over 7 bases. This CDR3 region has 13 residues. Germline loops: CDR1 SGHTA, CDR2 FQGNSA. CDR3 DNA (partial): TGTGCCAGCAGCCAGGGACAGCAAGAGACA. It specifies CASSQGQQET. The complete CDR3 sequence is CASSQGQQETAFF.

This chain's CDR3 is CSAGQASYTF. The covered CDR3 bases are TGCAGTGCTGGACAAGCATCC. V and J are TRBV20-1 and TRBJ1-2; possibly TRBD1 for D (5 bases). The read stops 3 residues short of the end of the CDR3; the missing end is completed from the germline J gene. The CDR3 consists of 10 residues. Germline values: CDR1 DFQATT, CDR2 SNEGSKA (reference sequence).

Notes on this clone: The CDR3 is cut off 3 residues early in the read; its end comes from the germline J gene. The chain employs TRBV27 and TRBJ2-3; 9 nucleotides align to TRBD1. After removal of 10 bases from V and 6 bases from J, the junction contained 8 bases not matched to a gene. CDR3 length: 13 residues. Germline V CDR1 and CDR2: MNHEY, SMNVEV (reference sequence). The CDR3 sequence: CATRQGDIDTQYF. CDR3 bases read: TGTGCCACTCGACAGGGGGATATTGATACG.

As for this clone: The read ends 3 residues shy of where the CDR3 ends; the end is completed using the germline J gene. The chain carries TRBV30 and TRBJ2-3; D is uncertain. The CDR3 is made up of 12 amino acids. Germline V gives CDR1 GTSNPN, CDR2 SVGIG (reference sequence). The CDR3 sequence: CAWSVRHQPQYF. The CDR3 DNA, read in part, is TGTGCCTGGAGTGTACGACATCAGCCG.

In regard to this clone: Read coverage stops 3 residues before the CDR3 terminus; the germline J gene supplies the remainder. The chain couples TRBV7-9 to TRBJ2-7; unclear D gene. CDR1 SEHNR and CDR2 FQNEAQ come from the germline V gene (reference sequence). V dropped 5 bases and J dropped 0 bases, with 14 bases sitting between them. The CDR3 loop spans 15 amino acids. The CDR3 is CASSPPGALSYEQYF. CDR3 DNA, as far as it was read: TGTGCCAGCAGCCCCCCTGGTGCGCTCTCCTACGAG.

Worth noting for this clone: The CDR3 is cut off 3 residues early in the read; its end comes from the germline J gene. The V and J genes are TRBV18 and TRBJ2-3; a weak D match, TRBD1 (5 bases). The CDR3 totals 15 residues. Germline V gene data show CDR1 as KGHSH and CDR2 as LQKENI. The sequenced part of the CDR3 DNA is TGTGCCAGCTCTCAGAGGCAGGCAGGACAAGAGACG. This encodes CASSQRQAGQET. Given in full, the CDR3 is CASSQRQAGQETQYF.

Regarding this clone: The read is 3 residues too short to cover the CDR3 end, so that end is filled in from the germline J gene. The chain recombines TRBV20-1 with TRBJ2-7, with D maybe TRBD2 (6 bases). CDR1 and CDR2 from the germline V gene are DFQATT and SNEGSKA (reference sequence). Trimming removed 3 bases at V and 1 base at J, with 13 bases between. The CDR3 has 14 residues. The sequenced part of the CDR3 DNA is TGCAGTGCTAGGGGGGGACTCACTTCCTACGAG. Encoded protein: CSARGGLTSYE. The entire CDR3 reads CSARGGLTSYEQYF.

With regard to this clone: The read gets to within 3 residues of the CDR3 end, and the germline J gene fills in the rest. The chain is built from TRBV19 and TRBJ1-2; 7 bases are a match to TRBD1. The germline CDR1 and CDR2 sequences are LNHDA and SQIVND (reference sequence). The CDR3 contains 14 residues. The DNA read from the CDR3 is TGTGCCAGTAAATTCCGGGGCGGACAGGATACC. This encodes CASKFRGGQDT. From start to end, the CDR3 is CASKFRGGQDTYTF.

On this clone: The DNA ends 3 residues before the CDR3 does, and the rest of the CDR3 is filled in from the germline J gene. This chain links TRBV28 with TRBJ1-3, with D perhaps matching TRBD1 (6 bases). CDR1 and CDR2 (germline): MDHEN, SYDVKM. The V gene lost 5 bases and the J gene lost 7 bases, with 21 bases spanning the gap. CDR3 length: 16 residues. CDR3 protein: CASSHRQDLPANTIYF. The sequenced CDR3 bases are TGTGCCAGCAGTCATCGACAGGACCTTCCAGCTAACACC.

Worth noting for this clone: From the germline J gene comes the end of the CDR3, since the read stops 3 residues before it. The chain uses TRBV20-1 and TRBJ2-3; 11 bases align to TRBD2. Germline values: CDR1 DFQATT, CDR2 SNEGSKA (reference sequence). The CDR3 sequence is 16 residues long. CDR3 region: CSAEPLAGVRGETQYF. The sequenced CDR3 bases are TGCAGTGCTGAACCACTAGCGGGGGTTCGAGGGGAGACG.

In regard to this clone: The read gets to within 3 residues of the CDR3 end, and the germline J gene fills in the rest. J is TRBJ2-1 and V is TRBV6-1; 7 bases are shared with TRBD2. The CDR3 has 16 amino acids. Trimming at V came to 0 bases and at J to 7 bases, leaving 9 bases not matched to a gene. CDR1 and CDR2 from the germline V gene are MNHNS and SASEGT. The CDR3 spells CASSEALSSGTNEQFF. Incomplete CDR3 DNA: TGTGCCAGCAGTGAAGCGCTCTCTAGCGGAACGAATGAG.

For this clone: The observed sequence ends 3 residues before the CDR3 terminus, with the missing tail filled in from the germline J gene. The sample holds other DNA sequences that translate to the same CDR3. The rearrangement links TRBV7-2 to TRBJ1-3; D might be TRBD1 (6 bases). The V end lost 6 bases, the J end lost 2 bases, and 14 bases lay between the germline ends. Germline V gene sequence: CDR1 SGHTA, CDR2 FQGNSA. The CDR3 loop spans 15 amino acids. The CDR3 region is CASRGPGEAGNTIYF. The part of the CDR3 DNA that was read is TGTGCCAGCAGAGGGCCAGGGGAGGCTGGAAACACC.